This T cell receptor (beta chain) came from a study of blood T cell repertoires in COVID-19 (dated by TCRdb to the early 2020s). Context from the whole study: Samples covering the acute and convalescent phases of COVID-19 were provided by collaborators in the United States, Italy and Spain. The repertoires were released in a freely available public database intended as a resource for research on the immune response to SARS-CoV-2. The sample metadata nearly always contained a de-identified subject ID, COVID-19 status, age in years and sex. The prospective study material was composed of cDNA or gDNA derived from T cells, B-cell-depleted T cells, or PBMCs. Deeply sampled blood TCRbeta repertoires from subjects exposed to, actively infected with, or recovered from COVID-19 were included in the dataset. The samples were drawn from two sources: the first 160 participants of the ongoing ImmuneRACE study, and some 1,300 subjects contributed by 6 global collaborators. HLA class I and class II types, where available, came from metadata supplied by the sample provider rather than from assay-based typing. The investigation overall reported the following: Clinical and demographic metadata were provided uncurated, with the amount varying by source and participant.

Enrolling through a virtual design, the prospective study's participants ranged in age from roughly 18 to 90 years and lived across 20 to 25 United States geographic areas. In the prospective study, participants were assigned to cohorts based on the clinical history participants reported in a screening survey and a study questionnaire. ImmuneRACE Cohort 3 recovered participants were defined by two consecutive negative NP/OP PCR tests, healthcare professional clearance, or symptom resolution. Each participant in the prospective study had whole blood, serum and a nasopharyngeal or oropharyngeal swab collected by mobile phlebotomists. Over a 2-month period, participants in the prospective study had the option of providing additional blood draws and questionnaires. Before DNA extraction, prospective study blood samples were shipped either frozen or at room temperature. As for this clone: Its antigen target is currently unknown. Base qualities are not at hand, and no much larger clone is one base apart.

TCRbeta CDR3 regions were amplified from genomic DNA by means of the immunoSEQ Assay, a bias-controlled multiplex PCR. The original pipeline was this. Within the assay, amplification of reference gene primers was used to estimate how many nucleated cells each sample contained. To quantify the absolute abundance of each unique TCRbeta CDR3 rearrangement, sequence reads were collapsed and filtered. For each sample, productive Simpson clonality was calculated by taking the square root of Simpson's diversity index across productive rearrangements. TCRdb took over this immuneACCESS table, retaining in-frame rearrangements with V and J assigned. Such tables are incomplete; in checked studies, under half of the missing clones stem from an unresolved V gene, and the remainder is unexplained. That table supplies the V and J calls and clone size; D and trimming were determined from the DNA. This sample holds around 300,000 clones; 87% were observed only once. Approximately 5.7% of the sample lies in the top ten.

V lost 4 bases and J lost 2 bases; the stretch between them is 14 bases long. The germline V gene provides CDR1 MDHEN and CDR2 SYDVKM. The CDR3 runs 15 residues from the cysteine to the phenylalanine. The only DNA kept is the CDR3, 45 bases in frame from the first base. This TCR was sampled from a woman aged 40-49 years who had recovered from COVID-19. The sequence is built from TRBV28 and TRBJ1-2; the D gene remains uncertain. Sequenced sample: PBMCs or T cells enriched from blood (not recorded which). The CDR3 protein: CASSSPRGMNYGYTF. The DNA is as follows: TGTGCCAGCAGTTCCCCCCGAGGGATGAACTATGGCTACACCTTC.